A single sample gave rise to the 8 T cell receptor beta chains below, sequenced in a study of blood T cell repertoires in COVID-19. Measured with immunoSEQ multiplex PCR; TCRdb has only the in-frame clones, and not every one. The sample lists just under 350,000 clones; about 89% were seen once. Input material: peripheral blood. These receptor sequences come from a woman aged 45-59 years with COVID-19, enrolled during active disease.

The chain couples TRBV29-1 to TRBJ1-1; no firm D call. Germline V gene lookup returns CDR1 SQVTM and CDR2 ANQGSEA. V was trimmed by 7 bases and J by 8 bases, leaving 29 bases between them. This CDR3 spans 16 amino acids. CDR3: CSALGLRTAVALEAFF. For the CDR3, the DNA is TGCAGCGCATTGGGTCTGAGGACTGCAGTGGCCTTAGAAGCTTTCTTT.

This chain uses TRBV5-5 with TRBJ1-6, with 7 nucleotides matching TRBD1. Germline V CDR1 and CDR2: SGHKS, YYEKEE (reference sequence). J gave up 7 bases and V 4 bases, and 5 bases lay outside the gene matches. The CDR3 is 14 amino acids. For the CDR3, the DNA is TGTGCCAGCAGCCGACAGGGCGACAATTCACCCCTCCACTTT. Translated, it gives CASSRQGDNSPLHF.

The CDR3 sequence is CASSPTLSGMGTQYF. In DNA form, the CDR3 reads TGTGCCAGCTCCCCAACACTAAGCGGGATGGGGACCCAGTACTTC. The chain is built from TRBV18 and TRBJ2-5, with 7 bases matching TRBD2. CDR3 length equals 15 residues. Germline-derived CDR1 and CDR2 are KGHSH and LQKENI. V trimming: 6 bases; J trimming: 7 bases; junction bases outside the gene matches: 14.

V gene TRBV11-3 combines with J gene TRBJ2-5, with a tentative D call TRBD1 (6 bases). CDR3 size: 15 residues. The germline CDR1 and CDR2 sequences are SGHNT and YENEEA. Trimming left V 0 bases short and J 5 bases short, with 13 bases between. The chain's CDR3 is CASSLEGGVLETQYF. Written as DNA, the CDR3 is TGTGCCAGCAGCTTAGAAGGGGGAGTGCTGGAGACCCAGTACTTC.

The chain uses TRBV7-2 and TRBJ1-3, with TRBD1 identical over 7 bases. The CDR3 has 14 residues. Germline lookup yields CDR1 SGHTA and CDR2 FQGNSA. V gave up 5 bases and J gave up 4 bases; unmatched junction bases: 5. CDR3 amino acids: CASSPQQGGNTIYF. The DNA for the CDR3 is TGTGCCAGCAGCCCCCAACAGGGGGGAAACACCATATATTTT. The variable domain in full, with the rest retrieved from reference TRBV7-2 and TRBJ1-3, is GAGVSQSPSNKVTEKGKDVELRCDPISGHTALYWYRQSLGQGLEFLIYFQGNSAPDKSGLPSDRFSAERTGGSVSTLTIQRTQQEDSAVYLCASSPQQGGNTIYFGEGSWLTVV.

V gene TRBV4-1 combines with J gene TRBJ1-1, with D uncertain. The germline V gene encodes CDR1 MGHRA and CDR2 YSYEKL. This CDR3 is 15 amino acids long. Trimming took off 0 bases at V and 0 bases at J, with 8 bases between the two ends. Here the CDR3 reads CASSQESSMNTEAFF. The CDR3 region has the DNA TGCGCCAGCAGCCAAGAGAGTTCGATGAACACTGAAGCTTTCTTT.

The V call is TRBV9, the J call TRBJ2-7, with 11 bases that match TRBD2. V dropped 1 base and J dropped 2; count of bases not matched to a gene: 5. This CDR3 is 16 amino acids long. Per the germline V gene, CDR1 is SGDLS and CDR2 is YYNGEE. The CDR3 spells CASSVSGTSGTYEQYF. The CDR3 region has the DNA TGTGCCAGCAGCGTATCCGGGACTAGCGGAACCTACGAGCAGTACTTC.

Here the CDR3 reads CASTKRGLAGVSEQFF. The CDR3 DNA is TGTGCCAGCACTAAACGAGGACTAGCGGGAGTGAGTGAGCAGTTCTTC. The V and J genes are TRBV7-2 and TRBJ2-1; 13 bases match TRBD2. Germline V gene data show CDR1 as SGHTA and CDR2 as FQGNSA. The CDR3 contains 16 residues. The trim removed 7 bases at V and 9 bases at J, leaving 12 bases unmatched. Together with reference TRBV7-2 and TRBJ2-1, the CDR3 gives the full variable domain: GAGVSQSPSNKVTEKGKDVELRCDPISGHTALYWYRQSLGQGLEFLIYFQGNSAPDKSGLPSDRFSAERTGGSVSTLTIQRTQQEDSAVYLCASTKRGLAGVSEQFFGPGTRLTVL.